The sequence of this T cell receptor beta chain was determined in a study of blood T cells in healthy people across ages. A note on this clonotype: With a much larger clone just one base away, this may be a read error.

Trimming removed 4 bases at V and 8 bases at J, with 20 bases between. The germline CDR1 and CDR2 sequences are SGHDN and FVKESK. The CDR3 is made up of 15 amino acids. Through a sample-barcoded 5' primer and a J-beta primer mix, a second PCR was run for roughly 6 to 12 cycles. Every sample gave at least 3 million paired-end reads containing CDR3. In TCRdb, the 5' RACE reads were re-called with MiXCR into one record per CDR3 protein. The sample consists of more than 700,000 distinct CDR3 sequences, around 45% of them appearing once. Donors ranged from roughly 6 to 100 years old and were healthy Caucasians in Russia. Per sample, at least 6 micrograms of total RNA were extracted.

Sequenced input: blood. The clonotype was recovered from a man at least 80 years old in good health. V is TRBV14 and J is TRBJ1-2, with D perhaps TRBD1 (5 bases). CDR3 DNA: TGTGCCAGCAGCCGGTGGACAAGAGACTACGAGGGCTACACCTTC. Translated: CASSRWTRDYEGYTF.